These T cell receptor beta chains were read from a single sample in a study of T cell repertoires in cytomegalovirus infection. TCRdb processed the reads anew with MiXCR; each CDR3 protein has one entry. Among about 830,000 distinct CDR3 sequences listed, around a third were seen once. Their cognate antigens are unknown. Sample: cultured CD8+ T cells from PBMCs, taken from culture after CMV antigen stimulation. All receptors derive from a human donor in good health (CMV status not recorded). Some clones in this sample may be carry-over from other donors' samples. Both conserved end residues are part of each CDR3. D genes are given only for firm matches. Not all rows give a size; the values are once, few, many and, for expanded clones, a class.

J	D	V	size	DNA	CDR3
TRBJ1-1	TRBD1	TRBV27	few	TGTGCCAGCAGTTTCCTCACAGGGGACCCTGAAGCTTTCTTT	CASSFLTGDPEAFF
TRBJ1-1	-	TRBV12-3/TRBV12-4	-	TGTGCCAGCACCCCCGGTCGGACTGAAGCTTTCTTT	CASTPGRTEAFF
TRBJ2-1	-	TRBV4-1	few	TGCGCCAGCAGCCAAGTCACGGGGGCCAACAGCGATGAGCAGTTCTTC	CASSQVTGANSDEQFF
TRBJ2-5	TRBD2	TRBV7-9	-	TGTGCCAGCAGCGATCCTCGTGGGGGGGAAGAGACCCAGTACTTC	CASSDPRGGEETQYF
TRBJ1-2	-	TRBV10-2	few	TGCGCCAGCAGTCAATGGGACGCGTCTAACTATGGCTACACCTTC	CASSQWDASNYGYTF
TRBJ1-4	-	TRBV7-6	few	TGTGCCAGCAGCTTAGCCTGGGCTGCAACTAATGAAAAACTGTTTTTT	CASSLAWAATNEKLFF
TRBJ2-7	-	TRBV7-9	-	TGTGCCAGCAGCCCCTCGATTTGGGACCGAGACCCCTACGAGCAGTACTTC	CASSPSIWDRDPYEQYF
TRBJ2-5	-	TRBV7-9	-	TGTGCCAGCAGCCCGACAGGTGTCCAAGAGACCCAGTACTTC	CASSPTGVQETQYF
TRBJ2-2	-	TRBV10-3	-	TGTGCCATCAGGGAAATCCAGGGAAGGACCGGGGAGCTGTTTTTT	CAIREIQGRTGELFF
TRBJ2-3	-	TRBV6-1	-	TGTGCCAGCAGTGTGGGAGGATCAGATACGCAGTATTTT	CASSVGGSDTQYF
TRBJ1-2	-	TRBV27	few	TGTGCCAGCAGTGCCTCCCCCTTAGGAGGGGATGGCTACACCTTC	CASSASPLGGDGYTF
TRBJ2-2	TRBD1	TRBV6-5	-	TGTGCCAGCAGTTATCGGACAGGGGATCTGTTTTTT	CASSYRTGDLFF
TRBJ1-6	-	TRBV7-9	-	TGTGCCAGCACCAAAGGGGAGGGCCTCGATTCACCCCTCCACTTT	CASTKGEGLDSPLHF
TRBJ2-3	-	TRBV24-1	-	TGTGCCACCAGTGAGTTCGGGGGGCCCCGCACAGATACGCAGTATTTT	CATSEFGGPRTDTQYF
TRBJ1-5	-	TRBV19	few	TGTGCCAGTAGTATAGGAAGTAGCAATCAGCCCCAGCATTTT	CASSIGSSNQPQHF
TRBJ2-5	-	TRBV12-5	-	TGTGCTAGTCAGATCAGACAGGGAGGGGAGACCCAGTACTTC	CASQIRQGGETQYF
TRBJ1-5	TRBD1	TRBV4-1	-	TGCGCCAGCAGCATAGGAGACAGGGGATCCGCTCAGCCCCAGCATTTT	CASSIGDRGSAQPQHF
TRBJ1-5	-	TRBV27	-	TGTGCCAGCAGTTTATCATCCGGGGTAAATCAGCCCCAGCATTTT	CASSLSSGVNQPQHF
TRBJ1-2	TRBD1	TRBV27	many	TGTGCCAGCAGTCCCCAGGGGACAGAGCTCTATGGCTACACCTTC	CASSPQGTELYGYTF
TRBJ1-4	-	TRBV7-9	-	TGTGCCAGCAGCTTAGGGCCAGGGTTTAATGAAAAACTGTTTTTT	CASSLGPGFNEKLFF
TRBJ2-1	TRBD2	TRBV7-2	many	TGTGCCAGCAGCGGACTAGCGGGGGGGGTTTCTATTTATAGCTCCTACAATGAGCAGTTCTTC	CASSGLAGGVSIYSSYNEQFF
TRBJ2-1	TRBD1	TRBV27	few	TGTGCCAGCAGTTTGTGGGGGAAATCGCCCGGACAGGGGATATTGTTCTTC	CASSLWGKSPGQGILFF
TRBJ1-4	TRBD1	TRBV7-6	many	TGTGCCAGCAGCTCAACCGGGACAGGGGAAGAAAAACTGTTTTTT	CASSSTGTGEEKLFF
TRBJ1-2	-	TRBV11-1	few	TGTGCCAGCAGCTTAGGAGCCGAGTTGAACTATGGCTACACCTTC	CASSLGAELNYGYTF
TRBJ2-2	-	TRBV7-8	many	TGTGCCAGCAGCTCCTTACCGGGGTCCCAAGACACCGGGGAGCTGTTTTTT	CASSSLPGSQDTGELFF
TRBJ2-1	TRBD1	TRBV6-5	-	TGTGCCAGCAGTTATGAGTCCAGGGGGCGTTACAATGAGCAGTTCTTC	CASSYESRGRYNEQFF
TRBJ2-2	-	TRBV6-1	-	TGTGCCAGCAGTGAAGTTGGGCCCGGGGAGCTGTTTTTT	CASSEVGPGELFF
TRBJ1-2	-	TRBV3-1	-	TGTGCCAGCAGCCGGGACGCTGCGGCGAAGGATGGCTACACCTTC	CASSRDAAAKDGYTF
TRBJ2-3	TRBD2	TRBV5-4	few	TGTGCCAGCCAACGGGAGGGACCCACAGATACGCAGTATTTT	CASQREGPTDTQYF
TRBJ2-3	-	TRBV29-1	few	TGCAGCGTTGAAGAACCGGACCCTGGGCCAGATACGCAGTATTTT	CSVEEPDPGPDTQYF
TRBJ2-5	TRBD2	TRBV6-6	few	TGTGCCAGCAGTTCCGGACTAGCGCGGTCCGCGGAGACCCAGTACTTC	CASSSGLARSAETQYF
TRBJ2-1	-	TRBV27	few	TGTGCCAGCAGTATCCCAGGGGGGTACAATGAGCAGTTCTTC	CASSIPGGYNEQFF
TRBJ1-2	-	TRBV28	-	TGTGCCAGCAGTGACGGGACACCGGCCCGCCACTATGGCTACACCTTC	CASSDGTPARHYGYTF
TRBJ2-7	-	TRBV23-1	-	TGCGCCAGCAGCCTTTATAGGTTCTTTCTCGAGCAGTACTTC	CASSLYRFFLEQYF
TRBJ2-1	-	TRBV9	few	TGTGCCAGCAGCGGGAGGGACAGCAAATACAATGAGCAGTTCTTC	CASSGRDSKYNEQFF
TRBJ1-1	-	TRBV9	-	TGTGCCAGCAGCCCTTATCCGGATTCGGGAACTGAAGCTTTCTTT	CASSPYPDSGTEAFF
TRBJ2-5	-	TRBV18	-	TGTGCCAGCTCACCACCAGGCGGCGGTCCGGCCGGAGAGACCCAGTACTTC	CASSPPGGGPAGETQYF
TRBJ2-5	-	TRBV4-1	few	TGCGCCAGCAGCCGGGACGGAGAGACCCAGTACTTC	CASSRDGETQYF
TRBJ2-7	TRBD2	TRBV2	-	TGTGCCAGCAGTTGGCGGGGGGGATACTACGAGCAGTACTTC	CASSWRGGYYEQYF
TRBJ2-7	TRBD2	TRBV7-8	-	TGTGCCAGCGGGGGTAGCGGGTCCTTCTCCTACGAGCAGTACTTC	CASGGSGSFSYEQYF
TRBJ2-4	TRBD2	TRBV20-1	-	TGCAGTGCTGGTGCGGGGGGGAACCTAGCCAAAAACATTCAGTACTTC	CSAGAGGNLAKNIQYF
TRBJ2-1	TRBD2	TRBV24-1	-	TGTGCCACCAGTGAGAGCGGGGGGGCCGGGAATGAGCAGTTCTTC	CATSESGGAGNEQFF
TRBJ1-3	-	TRBV28	-	TGTGCCAGCGGTCTTGTGACCTCTGGAAACACCATATATTTT	CASGLVTSGNTIYF
TRBJ2-5	-	TRBV7-9	-	TGTGCCAGCAGCCAAGGGGTTTATGAGACCCAGTACTTC	CASSQGVYETQYF
TRBJ1-2	TRBD1	TRBV2	-	TGTGCCAGCAGAGCATCAGGGGGCGCGAACTATGGCTACACCTTC	CASRASGGANYGYTF
TRBJ2-1	-	TRBV6-1	few	TGTGCCAGCAGTTCCCCTCGTGATGAGCAGTTCTTC	CASSSPRDEQFF
TRBJ2-2	-	TRBV7-3	few	TGTGCCAGCAGCTTATACCCACCCGTTGGGCTGTTTTTT	CASSLYPPVGLFF
TRBJ2-3	TRBD2	TRBV7-9	many	TGTGCCAGCAGCCTCATAGCGGGGGGCACAGATACGCAGTATTTT	CASSLIAGGTDTQYF
TRBJ2-5	TRBD1	TRBV20-1	-	TGCAGTGCTAGACGACAGGGTGAGACCCAGTACTTC	CSARRQGETQYF
TRBJ1-1	-	TRBV6-2/TRBV6-3	few	TGTGCCAGCAGTGCCACCGGGACTTGGGGCACTGAAGCTTTCTTT	CASSATGTWGTEAFF
TRBJ2-1	-	TRBV5-5	-	TGTGCCAGCAGACTGATCTACAATGAGCAGTTCTTC	CASRLIYNEQFF
TRBJ1-1	-	TRBV7-2	many	TGTGCCAGCAGCTCTATATCCCTAGAAGCTTTCTTT	CASSSISLEAFF
TRBJ2-1	-	TRBV7-9	-	TGTGCCAGCAGCTTAATGGCCCCCTACAATGAGCAGTTCTTC	CASSLMAPYNEQFF
TRBJ2-5	TRBD1	TRBV7-9	-	TGTGCCAGCAGCCCCCCGGGGTCAGGGGGCATGGAGACCCAGTACTTC	CASSPPGSGGMETQYF
TRBJ2-1	-	TRBV15	few	TGTGCCACCAGCCCCGACTCAAGCTCCTACAATGAGCAGTTCTTC	CATSPDSSSYNEQFF
TRBJ1-2	TRBD1	TRBV29-1	few	TGCAGCGTTGAGGGACAGGTCCATGGCTACACCTTC	CSVEGQVHGYTF
TRBJ2-3	TRBD2	TRBV10-3	-	TGTGCCATCAGCCCTCTAGCGGGGGGATCCACAGATACGCAGTATTTT	CAISPLAGGSTDTQYF